The clone carrying this T cell receptor (beta chain) occurred once. Its antigen is not identified. CDR1 and CDR2 from the germline V gene are MDHEN and SYDVKM. V dropped 5 bases and J dropped 5; count of bases not matched to a gene: 3. This CDR3 comprises 14 residues. The data were obtained in a study of CD8 T cells in ankylosing spondylitis. Each TCR beta library was made by quantitative 5'-RACE that incorporated molecular barcodes. A single record per CDR3 protein comes from TCRdb applying MiXCR to the 5' RACE reads. The sample records almost 400,000 distinct CDR3 sequences, more than 20% being singletons. Overall study findings and caveats: As for the disease-linked clones, they showed a CD8+ phenotype and occurred at relatively low frequencies in peripheral blood. Blood of patients with ankylosing spondylitis appeared to be characterized by a TCR beta motif of eight or nine highly homologous variants.

Material: blood, either unsorted or a sorted T cell fraction (not recorded which). The V gene is TRBV28, the J gene TRBJ2-1; TRBD2 agrees at 10 bases. The source of this sequence is a male donor with ankylosing spondylitis. CDR3 in amino acids: CASSTSGINNEQFF. CDR3 coding DNA: TGTGCCAGCAGTACTAGCGGGATCAACAATGAGCAGTTCTTC. Full variable domain (rest looked up from reference TRBV28 and TRBJ2-1): DVKVTQSSRYLVKRTGEKVFLECVQDMDHENMFWYRQDPGLGLRLIYFSYDVKMKEKGDIPEGYSVSREKKERFSLILESASTNQTSMYLCASSTSGINNEQFFGPGTRLTVL.